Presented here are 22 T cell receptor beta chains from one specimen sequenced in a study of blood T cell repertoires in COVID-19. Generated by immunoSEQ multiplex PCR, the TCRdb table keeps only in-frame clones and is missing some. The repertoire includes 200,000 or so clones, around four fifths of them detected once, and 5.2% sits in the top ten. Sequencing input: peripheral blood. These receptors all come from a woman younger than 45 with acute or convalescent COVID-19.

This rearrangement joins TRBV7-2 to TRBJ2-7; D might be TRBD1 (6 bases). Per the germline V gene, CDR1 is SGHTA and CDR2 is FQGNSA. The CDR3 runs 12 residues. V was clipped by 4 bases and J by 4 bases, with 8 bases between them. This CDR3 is CASSSQGYEQYF. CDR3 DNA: TGTGCCAGCAGCTCACAGGGTTACGAGCAGTACTTC.

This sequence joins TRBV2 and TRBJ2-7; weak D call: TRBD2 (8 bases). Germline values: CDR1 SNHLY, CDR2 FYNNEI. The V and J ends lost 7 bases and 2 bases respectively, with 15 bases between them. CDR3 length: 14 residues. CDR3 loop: CASTSGGQTYEQYF. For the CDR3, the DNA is TGTGCCAGCACAAGCGGGGGACAGACCTACGAGCAGTACTTC.

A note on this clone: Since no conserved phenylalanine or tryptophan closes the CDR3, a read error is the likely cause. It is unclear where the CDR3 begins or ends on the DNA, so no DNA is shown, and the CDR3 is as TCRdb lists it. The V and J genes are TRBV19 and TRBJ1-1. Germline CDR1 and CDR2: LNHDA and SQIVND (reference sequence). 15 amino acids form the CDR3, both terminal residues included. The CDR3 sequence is CASSPPGGGAEILFG.

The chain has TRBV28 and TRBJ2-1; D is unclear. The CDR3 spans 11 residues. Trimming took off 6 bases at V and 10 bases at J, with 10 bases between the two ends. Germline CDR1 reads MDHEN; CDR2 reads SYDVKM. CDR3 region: CASRFRHEQFF. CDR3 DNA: TGTGCCAGCAGATTTCGACACGAGCAGTTCTTC.

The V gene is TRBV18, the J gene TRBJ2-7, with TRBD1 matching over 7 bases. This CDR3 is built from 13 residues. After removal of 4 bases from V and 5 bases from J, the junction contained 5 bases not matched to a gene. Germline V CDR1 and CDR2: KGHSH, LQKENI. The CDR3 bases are TGTGCCAGCTCACAAACAGGGGTCGACGAGCAGTACTTC. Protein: CASSQTGVDEQYF.

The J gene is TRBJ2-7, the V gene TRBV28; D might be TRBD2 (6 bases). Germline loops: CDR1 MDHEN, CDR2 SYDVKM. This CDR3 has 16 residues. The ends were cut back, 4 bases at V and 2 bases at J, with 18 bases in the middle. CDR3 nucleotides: TGTGCCAGCAGTTACGCCCTGGGAGGCTATACCTACGAGCAGTACTTC. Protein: CASSYALGGYTYEQYF. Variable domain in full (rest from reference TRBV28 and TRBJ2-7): DVKVTQSSRYLVKRTGEKVFLECVQDMDHENMFWYRQDPGLGLRLIYFSYDVKMKEKGDIPEGYSVSREKKERFSLILESASTNQTSMYLCASSYALGGYTYEQYFGPGTRLTVT.

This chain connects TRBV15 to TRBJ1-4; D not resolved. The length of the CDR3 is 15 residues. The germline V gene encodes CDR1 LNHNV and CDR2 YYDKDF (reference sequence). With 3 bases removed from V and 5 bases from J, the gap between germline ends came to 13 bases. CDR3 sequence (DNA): TGTGCCACCAGCAGGGTGGGGAGTCCAAATGAAAAACTGTTTTTT. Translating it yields CATSRVGSPNEKLFF.

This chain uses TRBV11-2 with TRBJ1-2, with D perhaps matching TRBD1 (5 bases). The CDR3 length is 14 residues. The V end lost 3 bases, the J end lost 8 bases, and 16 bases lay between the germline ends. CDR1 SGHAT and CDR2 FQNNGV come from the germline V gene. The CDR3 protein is CASSLNNPGQGYTF. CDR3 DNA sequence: TGTGCCAGCAGCTTGAATAACCCAGGGCAGGGCTACACCTTC.

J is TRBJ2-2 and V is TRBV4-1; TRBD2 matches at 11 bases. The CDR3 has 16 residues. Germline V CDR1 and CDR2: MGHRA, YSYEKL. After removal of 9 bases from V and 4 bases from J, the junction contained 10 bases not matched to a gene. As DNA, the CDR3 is TGCGCCAGTAAGACTAGCGGGAATGCAGGCACCGGGGAGCTGTTTTTT. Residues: CASKTSGNAGTGELFF.

The CDR3 sequence: CATSRTGSTDTQYF. The CDR3 region has the DNA TGTGCCACCAGTCGAACAGGGAGCACAGATACGCAGTATTTT. The J gene is TRBJ2-3, the V gene TRBV24-1, with TRBD1 as a possible D gene (6 bases). Trimming left V 6 bases short and J 0 bases short, with 9 bases between. The CDR3 length is 14 residues. Germline V gives CDR1 KGHDR, CDR2 SFDVKD.

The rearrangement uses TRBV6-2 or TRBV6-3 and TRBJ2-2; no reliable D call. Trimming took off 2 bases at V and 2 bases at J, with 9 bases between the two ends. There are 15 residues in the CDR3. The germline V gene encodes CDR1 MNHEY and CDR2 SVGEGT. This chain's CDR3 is CASSYHTPNTGELFF. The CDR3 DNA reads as TGTGCCAGCAGTTACCACACCCCAAACACCGGGGAGCTGTTTTTT.

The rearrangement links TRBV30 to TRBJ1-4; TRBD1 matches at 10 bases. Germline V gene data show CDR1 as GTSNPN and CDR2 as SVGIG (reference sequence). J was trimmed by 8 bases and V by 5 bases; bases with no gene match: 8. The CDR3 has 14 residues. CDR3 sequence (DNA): TGTGCCTGGGCGAGGACAGGGGGTTCGGAAAAACTGTTTTTT. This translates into CAWARTGGSEKLFF.

DNA of the CDR3: TGTGCCAGCAGCCTTGACAGGGGAAAACTGTTTTTT. Protein sequence: CASSLDRGKLFF. The chain combines TRBV14 with TRBJ1-4; 8 nucleotides match TRBD1. This CDR3 contains 12 residues. Per germline, CDR1 SGHDN and CDR2 FVKESK. Trimming cost V 4 bases and J 10 bases; bases outside gene matches: 2.

The CDR3 DNA reads as TGTGCCAGCAGTCTGGACAGCTCTGGAAACACCATATATTTT. Encoded protein: CASSLDSSGNTIYF. The chain is built from TRBV28 and TRBJ1-3; TRBD1 might be the D (6 bases). The germline V and J ends were trimmed by 5 bases and 0 bases, with 8 bases remaining between them. The CDR3 consists of 14 residues. Germline V gene data show CDR1 as MDHEN and CDR2 as SYDVKM.

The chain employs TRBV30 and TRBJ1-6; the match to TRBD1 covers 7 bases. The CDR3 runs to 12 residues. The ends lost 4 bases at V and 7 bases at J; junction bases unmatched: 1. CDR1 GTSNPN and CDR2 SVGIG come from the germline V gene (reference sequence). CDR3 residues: CAWNRGNSPLHF. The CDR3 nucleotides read TGTGCCTGGAACAGGGGCAATTCACCCCTCCACTTT. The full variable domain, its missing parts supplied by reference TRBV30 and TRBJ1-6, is SQTIHQWPATLVQPVGSPLSLECTVEGTSNPNLYWYRQAAGRGLQLLFYSVGIGQISSEVPQNLSASRPQDRQFILSSKKLLLSDSGFYLCAWNRGNSPLHFGNGTRLTVT.

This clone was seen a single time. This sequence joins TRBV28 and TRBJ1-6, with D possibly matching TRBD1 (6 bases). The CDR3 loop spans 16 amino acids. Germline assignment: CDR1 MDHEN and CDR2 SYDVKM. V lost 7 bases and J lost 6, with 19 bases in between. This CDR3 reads CASIDAGVQGNSPLHF. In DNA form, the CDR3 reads TGTGCCAGCATAGACGCAGGGGTTCAGGGTAATTCACCCCTCCACTTT.

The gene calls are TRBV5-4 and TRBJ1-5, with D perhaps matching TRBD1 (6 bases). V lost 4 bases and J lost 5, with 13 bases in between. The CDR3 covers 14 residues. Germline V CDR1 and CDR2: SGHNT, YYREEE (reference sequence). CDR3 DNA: TGTGCCAGCAGCGAGGGGGTGGGGGATCAGCCCCAGCATTTT. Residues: CASSEGVGDQPQHF.

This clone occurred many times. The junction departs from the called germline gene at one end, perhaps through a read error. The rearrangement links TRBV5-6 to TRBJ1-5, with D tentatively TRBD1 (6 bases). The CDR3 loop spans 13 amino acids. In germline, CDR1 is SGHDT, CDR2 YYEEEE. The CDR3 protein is CASSLGGQGSPYF. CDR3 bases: TGTGCCAGCAGCTTGGGGGGGCAGGGCAGCCCGTATTTT. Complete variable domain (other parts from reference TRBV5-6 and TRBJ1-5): DAGVTQSPTHLIKTRGQQVTLRCSPKSGHDTVSWYQQALGQGPQFIFQYYEEEERQRGNFPDRFSGHQFPNYSSELNVNALLLGDSALYLCASSLGGQGSPYFGDGTRLSIL.

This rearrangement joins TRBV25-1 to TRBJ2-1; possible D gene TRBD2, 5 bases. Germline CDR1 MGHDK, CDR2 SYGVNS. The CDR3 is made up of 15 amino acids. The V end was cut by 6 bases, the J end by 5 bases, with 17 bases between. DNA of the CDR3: TGTGCCAGCAGCCTGGGCGGGCAGTCTAACAATGAGCAGTTCTTC. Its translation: CASSLGGQSNNEQFF.

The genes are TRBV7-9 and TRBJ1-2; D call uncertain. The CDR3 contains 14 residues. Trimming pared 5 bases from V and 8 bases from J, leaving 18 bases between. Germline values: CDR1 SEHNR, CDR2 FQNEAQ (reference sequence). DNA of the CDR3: TGTGCCAGCAGCGTCTGGACGGAGGTGCAAGGCTACACCTTC. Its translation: CASSVWTEVQGYTF.

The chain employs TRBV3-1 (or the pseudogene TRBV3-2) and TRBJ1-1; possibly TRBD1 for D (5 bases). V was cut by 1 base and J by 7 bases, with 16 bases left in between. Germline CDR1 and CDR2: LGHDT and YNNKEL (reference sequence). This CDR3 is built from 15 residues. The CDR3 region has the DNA TGTGCCAGCAGCCAAGTCCTCGGCCAGGGTGTTGAAGCTTTCTTT. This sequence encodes CASSQVLGQGVEAFF.

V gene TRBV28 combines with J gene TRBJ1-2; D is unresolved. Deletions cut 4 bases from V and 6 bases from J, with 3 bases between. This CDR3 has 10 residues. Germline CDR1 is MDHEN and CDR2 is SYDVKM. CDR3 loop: CASSYNGYTF. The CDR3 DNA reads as TGTGCCAGCAGTTATAATGGCTACACCTTC.